This TCR beta chain was sequenced for a study of vaccination and CD4 T cells after COVID-19. A remark on this clonotype: Its specificity is unknown.

This CDR3 comprises 14 residues. In germline, CDR1 is MNHEY, CDR2 SVGAGI. V lost 3 bases and J lost 1, with 10 bases in between. Cultured CD4+ T cell DNA was sequenced using the Oncomine TCR Beta short-read assay. Genomic DNA was drawn out of CD4+ T cells grown in culture. TCRdb passed the PCR reads through MiXCR, listing each CDR3 protein once. The repertoire includes about 10,000 distinct CDR3 sequences, around 28% of them detected once, and 35% to 55% sits in the top ten. Stated treatment: approximately nine-day PBMC culture with coronavirus spike peptide pools or control peptides (ViraFEST assay). Before and after vaccination, nucleocapsid antibodies were negative, indicating that healthy vaccine recipients had no prior SARS-CoV-2 infection. Peptide pools at approximately 9.9 ug/ml and IL-2 at approximately 11 IU/ml were added to cultures of under 2.5 million PBMCs per well.

The material was CD4+ T cells from blood, cultured in vitro, obtained before SARS-CoV-2 vaccination. This sequence was found in a human donor who received a COVID-19 vaccine. The V and J genes are TRBV6-5 and TRBJ2-7; D could derive from TRBD1 or TRBD2 (5 bases each). The CDR3 DNA sequence: TGTGCCAGCAGTTATGGGACGGCTTCCTACGAGCAGTACTTC. Amino acids: CASSYGTASYEQYF.